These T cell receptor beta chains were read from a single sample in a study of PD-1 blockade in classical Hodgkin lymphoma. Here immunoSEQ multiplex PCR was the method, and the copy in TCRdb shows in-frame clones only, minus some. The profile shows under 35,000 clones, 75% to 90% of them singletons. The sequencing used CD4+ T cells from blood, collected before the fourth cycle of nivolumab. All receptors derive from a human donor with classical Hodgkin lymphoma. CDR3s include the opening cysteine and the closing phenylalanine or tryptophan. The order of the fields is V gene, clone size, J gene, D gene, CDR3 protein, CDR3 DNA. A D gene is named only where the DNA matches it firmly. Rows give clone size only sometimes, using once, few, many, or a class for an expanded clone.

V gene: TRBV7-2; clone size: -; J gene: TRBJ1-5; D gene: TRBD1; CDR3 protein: CASSLVGQGASYSNQPQHF; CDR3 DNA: TGTGCCAGCAGCTTAGTAGGGCAGGGGGCTTCCTATAGCAATCAGCCCCAGCATTTT
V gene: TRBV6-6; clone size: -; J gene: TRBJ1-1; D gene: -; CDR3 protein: CASSRPTGNTEAFF; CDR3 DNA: TGTGCCAGCAGCCGACCGACAGGGAACACTGAAGCTTTCTTT
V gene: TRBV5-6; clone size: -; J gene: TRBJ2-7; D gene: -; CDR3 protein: CASSLAGDGYEQYF; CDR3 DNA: TGTGCCAGCAGCTTGGCCGGGGACGGCTACGAGCAGTACTTC
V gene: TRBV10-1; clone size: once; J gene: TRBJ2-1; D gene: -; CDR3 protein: CASSVNNEQFF; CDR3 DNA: TGCGCCAGCAGTGTTAACAATGAGCAGTTCTTC
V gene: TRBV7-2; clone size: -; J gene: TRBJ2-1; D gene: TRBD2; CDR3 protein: CASSPQGLAGRNEQFF; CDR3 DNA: TGTGCCAGCAGCCCCCAGGGACTAGCGGGACGCAATGAGCAGTTCTTC
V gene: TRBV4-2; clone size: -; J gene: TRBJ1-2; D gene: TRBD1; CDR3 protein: CASSQVWDREGGYTF; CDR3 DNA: TGTGCCAGCAGCCAAGTTTGGGACAGGGAGGGTGGCTACACCTTC
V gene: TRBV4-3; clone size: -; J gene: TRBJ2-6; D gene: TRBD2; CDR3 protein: CASSQRPSGRATGANVLTF; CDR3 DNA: TGCGCCAGCAGCCAAAGGCCCAGCGGGAGGGCTACTGGGGCCAACGTCCTGACTTTC
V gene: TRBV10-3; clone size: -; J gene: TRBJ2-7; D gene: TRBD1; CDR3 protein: CAISELLRDRGPEQYF; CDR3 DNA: TGTGCCATCAGTGAACTGCTAAGGGACAGGGGGCCCGAGCAGTACTTC
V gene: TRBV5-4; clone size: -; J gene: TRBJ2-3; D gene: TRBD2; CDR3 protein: CASSLRTSGMSDTQYF; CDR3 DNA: TGTGCCAGCAGCCTGAGGACTAGCGGGATGTCAGATACGCAGTATTTT
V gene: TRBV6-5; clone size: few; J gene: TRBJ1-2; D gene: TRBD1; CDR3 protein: CASSTRDRASGYTF; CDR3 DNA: TGTGCCAGCAGTACTCGGGACAGGGCTTCTGGCTACACCTTC
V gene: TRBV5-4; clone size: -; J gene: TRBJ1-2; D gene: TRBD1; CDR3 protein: CASRRQGAPGGYTF; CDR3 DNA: TGTGCCAGCAGACGCCAGGGGGCGCCGGGGGGCTACACCTTC
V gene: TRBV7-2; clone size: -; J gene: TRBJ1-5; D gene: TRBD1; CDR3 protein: CASSQDRGREQPQHF; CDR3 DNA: TGTGCCAGCAGCCAAGACAGGGGTCGGGAGCAGCCCCAGCATTTT
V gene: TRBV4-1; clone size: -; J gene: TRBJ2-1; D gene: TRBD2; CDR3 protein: CASSQGRLAHSYNEQFF; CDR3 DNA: TGCGCCAGCAGCCAAGGGAGACTAGCGCACTCCTACAATGAGCAGTTCTTC
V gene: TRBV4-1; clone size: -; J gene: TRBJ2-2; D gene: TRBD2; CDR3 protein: CASSHPLVREGRTGELFF; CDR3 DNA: TGCGCCAGCAGCCACCCCCTGGTACGGGAGGGGAGAACCGGGGAGCTGTTTTTT
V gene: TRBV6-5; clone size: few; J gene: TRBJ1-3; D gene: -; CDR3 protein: CASSKQGSGNTIYF; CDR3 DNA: TGTGCCAGCAGTAAACAGGGCTCTGGAAACACCATATATTTT
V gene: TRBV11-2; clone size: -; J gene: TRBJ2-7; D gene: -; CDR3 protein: CASSSQGGYEQYF; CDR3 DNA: TGTGCCAGCAGCTCGCAGGGAGGTTACGAGCAGTACTTC
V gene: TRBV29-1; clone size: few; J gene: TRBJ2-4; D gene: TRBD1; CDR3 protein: CSVETMGTGAKNIQYF; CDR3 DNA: TGCAGCGTTGAGACCATGGGGACAGGGGCCAAAAACATTCAGTACTTC
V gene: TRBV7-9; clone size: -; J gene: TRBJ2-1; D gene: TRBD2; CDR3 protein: CASSLILAGGYNEQFF; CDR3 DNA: TGTGCCAGCAGCTTGATACTAGCGGGAGGGTACAATGAGCAGTTCTTC
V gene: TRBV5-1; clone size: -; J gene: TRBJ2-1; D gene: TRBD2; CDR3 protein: CASRTGTSNDEQFF; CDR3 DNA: TGCGCCAGCAGGACCGGGACTAGTAACGATGAGCAGTTCTTC
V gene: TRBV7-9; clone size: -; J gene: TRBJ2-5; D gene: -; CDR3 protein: CASSTNWDGGETQYF; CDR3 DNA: TGTGCCAGCAGCACAAACTGGGACGGCGGGGAGACCCAGTACTTC
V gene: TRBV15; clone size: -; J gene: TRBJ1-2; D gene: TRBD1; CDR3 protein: CATSSPIRTGNYGYTF; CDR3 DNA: TGTGCCACCAGCAGTCCCATAAGGACAGGGAACTATGGCTACACCTTC
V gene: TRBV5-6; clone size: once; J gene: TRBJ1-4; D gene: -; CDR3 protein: CASSPGLRVEKLFF; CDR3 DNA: TGTGCCAGCAGCCCGGGGCTACGGGTTGAAAAACTGTTTTTT
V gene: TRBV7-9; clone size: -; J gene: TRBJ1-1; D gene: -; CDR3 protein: CAVRARGRDTEAFF; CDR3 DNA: TGTGCCGTAAGGGCCAGGGGCCGGGACACTGAAGCTTTCTTT
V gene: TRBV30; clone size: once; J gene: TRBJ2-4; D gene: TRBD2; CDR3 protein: CAWRVEGGPGLENIQYF; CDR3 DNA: TGTGCCTGGAGGGTAGAGGGAGGGCCGGGATTGGAAAACATTCAGTACTTC
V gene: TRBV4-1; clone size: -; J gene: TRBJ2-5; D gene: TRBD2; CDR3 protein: CASSPGTSLQTQYF; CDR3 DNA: TGCGCCAGCAGCCCTGGGACTAGCCTACAGACCCAGTACTTC
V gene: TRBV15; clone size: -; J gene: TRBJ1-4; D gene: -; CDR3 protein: CATSGKGQINEKLFF; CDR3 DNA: TGTGCCACCAGCGGGAAAGGACAAATTAATGAAAAACTGTTTTTT
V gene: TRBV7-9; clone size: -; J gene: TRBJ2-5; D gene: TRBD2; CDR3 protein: CASSFSGREETQYF; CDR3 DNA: TGTGCCAGCAGCTTTAGCGGGAGGGAAGAGACCCAGTACTTC
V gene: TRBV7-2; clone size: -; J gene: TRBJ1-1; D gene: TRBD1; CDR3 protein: CASSLQGAMNTEAFF; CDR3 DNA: TGTGCCAGCAGCTTACAGGGGGCGATGAACACTGAAGCTTTCTTT
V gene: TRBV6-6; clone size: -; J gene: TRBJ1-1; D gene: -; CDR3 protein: CASRQLLNTEAFF; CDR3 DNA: TGTGCCAGCAGACAGTTACTGAACACTGAAGCTTTCTTT
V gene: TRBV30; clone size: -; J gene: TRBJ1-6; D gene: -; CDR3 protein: CAWGLGRVANSPLHF; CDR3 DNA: TGTGCCTGGGGACTTGGGAGGGTAGCAAATTCACCCCTCCACTTT
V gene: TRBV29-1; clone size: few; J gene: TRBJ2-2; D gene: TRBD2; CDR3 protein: CSVGLAGGKELFF; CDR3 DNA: TGCAGCGTGGGACTAGCGGGAGGGAAGGAGCTGTTTTTT
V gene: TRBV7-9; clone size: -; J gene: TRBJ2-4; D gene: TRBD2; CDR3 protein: CASSPRGTRLAKNIQYF; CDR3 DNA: TGTGCCAGCAGCCCGCGTGGGACTAGACTAGCCAAAAACATTCAGTACTTC
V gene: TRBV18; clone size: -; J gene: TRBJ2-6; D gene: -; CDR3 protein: CASSGGGVGRGANVLTF; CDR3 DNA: TGTGCCAGCTCGGGTGGGGGAGTGGGAAGAGGGGCCAACGTCCTGACTTTC
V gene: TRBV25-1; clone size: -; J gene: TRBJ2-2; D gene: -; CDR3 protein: CASSDSGSSGELFF; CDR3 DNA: TGTGCCAGCAGTGATTCGGGGAGCTCCGGGGAGCTGTTTTTT
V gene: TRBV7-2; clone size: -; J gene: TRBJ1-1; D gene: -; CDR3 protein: CASSSFWWGNTEAFF; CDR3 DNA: TGTGCCAGCAGCTCCTTCTGGTGGGGGAACACTGAAGCTTTCTTT
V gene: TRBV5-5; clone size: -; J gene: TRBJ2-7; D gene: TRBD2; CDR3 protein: CASSSGLAIPGEQYF; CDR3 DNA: TGTGCCAGCAGTTCGGGACTAGCGATCCCCGGCGAGCAGTACTTC
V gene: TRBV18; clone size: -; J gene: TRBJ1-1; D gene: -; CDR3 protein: CASRPAFLNTEAFF; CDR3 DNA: TGTGCCAGCCGACCTGCCTTTTTGAACACTGAAGCTTTCTTT
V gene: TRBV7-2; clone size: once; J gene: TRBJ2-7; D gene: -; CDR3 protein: CASSLGVGFTYEQYF; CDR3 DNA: TGTGCCAGCAGCTTAGGGGTGGGGTTTACCTACGAGCAGTACTTC
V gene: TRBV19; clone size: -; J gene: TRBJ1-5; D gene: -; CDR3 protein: CASSMETLNQPQHF; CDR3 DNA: TGTGCCAGTAGTATGGAGACATTGAATCAGCCCCAGCATTTT
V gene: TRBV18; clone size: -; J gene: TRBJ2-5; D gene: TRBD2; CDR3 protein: CASSPRIAGETQYF; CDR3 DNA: TGTGCCAGCTCACCAAGGATAGCGGGAGAGACCCAGTACTTC
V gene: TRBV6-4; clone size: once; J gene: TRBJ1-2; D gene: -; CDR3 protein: CASSVTGSNYGYTF; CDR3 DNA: TGTGCCAGCAGCGTAACAGGTTCTAACTATGGCTACACCTTC
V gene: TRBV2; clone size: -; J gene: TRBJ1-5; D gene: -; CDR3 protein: CASSSPGSSNQPQHF; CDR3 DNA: TGTGCCAGCAGTTCACCGGGATCTAGCAATCAGCCCCAGCATTTT
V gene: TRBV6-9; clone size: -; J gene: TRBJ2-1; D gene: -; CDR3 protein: CASSRLAGLDEQFF; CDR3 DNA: TGTGCCAGCAGTCGATTAGCTGGGTTGGATGAGCAGTTCTTC
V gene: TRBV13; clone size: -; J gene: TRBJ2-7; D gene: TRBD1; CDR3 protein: CASSSGTVSYEQYF; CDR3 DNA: TGTGCCAGCAGCTCCGGGACAGTCTCCTACGAGCAGTACTTC